In its sample, the clone carrying this TCR beta chain was seen a few times. This entry belongs to a study of early T cells in non-severe SARS-CoV-2 infection. Separate cDNA molecules each had unique molecular identifiers attached to them. TCRdb analysed the 5' RACE reads with MiXCR anew, one entry per CDR3 protein. The sample shows 80,000 or so distinct CDR3 sequences, around 5.6% of them seen only once. Trimming pared 3 bases from V and 2 bases from J, leaving 14 bases between. Per the germline V gene, CDR1 is SGHTA and CDR2 is FQGNSA. The CDR3 loop spans 16 amino acids. The sequencing sample was made of whole blood. This TCR came from an adult who was a healthcare worker with PCR-confirmed SARS-CoV-2 infection or an uninfected control (not recorded which). V gene TRBV7-2 combines with J gene TRBJ2-1; weak D call: TRBD1 (6 bases). The CDR3 here is CASSFWSGATYNEQFF. The CDR3 DNA is TGTGCCAGCAGCTTCTGGTCAGGGGCCACCTACAATGAGCAGTTCTTC.